The 28 T cell receptor beta chains reported below all come from one sample, sequenced in a study of blood T cell repertoires in COVID-19. Here immunoSEQ multiplex PCR was the method, and the copy in TCRdb shows in-frame clones only, minus some. The repertoire holds 430,000 or so clones, with roughly 90% as singletons. Sequencing was carried out using peripheral blood. These receptors originate from a young man with COVID-19, enrolled during active disease.

The genes are TRBV10-2 and TRBJ2-5; TRBD1 matches 8 bases. The germline V gene has CDR1 WSHSY and CDR2 SAAADI. The J segment lost 1 base and the V segment lost 0 bases, leaving 10 bases of the junction unmatched. This CDR3 region has 18 residues. CDR3 coding DNA: TGCGCCAGCAGTGAGTCCCCTCCGGGACAGGACCTCCAAGAGACCCAGTACTTC. Amino acid sequence: CASSESPPGQDLQETQYF.

The chain joins TRBV10-2 to TRBJ2-3; 8 nucleotides line up with TRBD2. Germline-derived CDR1 and CDR2 are WSHSY and SAAADI. This CDR3 comprises 15 residues. The V and J ends lost 2 bases and 2 bases, in that order; junction bases with no gene match: 3. CDR3 sequence reads: CASSEGGRITDTQYF. As DNA, the CDR3 is TGCGCCAGCAGTGAGGGCGGGAGGATCACAGATACGCAGTATTTT.

The V and J genes are TRBV11-2 and TRBJ2-7; no clear D gene. The length of the CDR3 is 14 residues. CDR1 is SGHAT, CDR2 FQNNGV, per germline. Trimming pared 0 bases from V and 0 bases from J, leaving 6 bases between. The CDR3 here is CASSLESDSYEQYF. The CDR3, as DNA: TGTGCCAGCAGCTTAGAATCAGACTCCTACGAGCAGTACTTC.

The gene calls are TRBV7-9 and TRBJ2-1; weak D call: TRBD2 (6 bases). CDR1 is SEHNR, CDR2 FQNEAQ, per germline (reference sequence). This CDR3 spans 14 amino acids. Between the trimmed V and J ends, which lost 0 bases and 7 bases, there was a span of 10 bases. The CDR3 reads CASSLAGGKNEQFF. CDR3 sequence (DNA): TGTGCCAGCAGCTTAGCGGGAGGTAAAAATGAGCAGTTCTTC. Full variable domain (outside the CDR3, taken from reference TRBV7-9 and TRBJ2-1): DTGVSQNPRHKITKRGQNVTFRCDPISEHNRLYWYRQTLGQGPEFLTYFQNEAQLEKSRLLSDRFSAERPKGSFSTLEIQRTEQGDSAMYLCASSLAGGKNEQFFGPGTRLTVL.

V gene TRBV19 combines with J gene TRBJ1-2, with 7 bases identical to TRBD1. CDR1 is LNHDA and CDR2 is SQIVND in the germline V gene (reference sequence). This CDR3 is 13 amino acids long. Trimming took 7 bases from V and 4 from J; bases not matched to a gene: 6. The CDR3 reads CASTKGAPYGYTF. The CDR3 DNA is TGTGCCAGTACAAAGGGGGCTCCCTATGGCTACACCTTC.

The rearrangement joins TRBV28 to TRBJ1-1; a weak D match, TRBD1 (6 bases). The CDR3 extends over 14 amino acids. V lost 8 bases to trimming and J lost 1 base, with 14 bases between them. Germline V CDR1 and CDR2: MDHEN, SYDVKM. In nucleotides, the CDR3 is TGTGCCAGCCGGACAGTCGAGCCGAACACTGAAGCTTTCTTT. Its translation is CASRTVEPNTEAFF.

V is TRBV11-2 and J is TRBJ2-2; D ambiguous. With 1 base removed from V and 6 bases from J, the gap between germline ends came to 6 bases. Germline CDR1 is SGHAT and CDR2 is FQNNGV. This CDR3 comprises 13 residues. CDR3 sequence reads: CASSLGASGELFF. The CDR3 nucleotides read TGTGCCAGCAGCTTAGGGGCGTCCGGGGAGCTGTTTTTT.

This rearrangement joins TRBV7-2 to TRBJ2-3; D unresolved. There are 16 residues in the CDR3. Germline-derived CDR1 and CDR2 are SGHTA and FQGNSA. The V end lost 1 base, the J end lost 0 bases, and 11 bases lay between the germline ends. The CDR3 DNA reads as TGTGCCAGCAGCTTAGTGGCCACATCTAGCACAGATACGCAGTATTTT. It is translated as CASSLVATSSTDTQYF.

This clone was counted between two and nine times. The rearrangement joins TRBV11-2 to TRBJ1-3; D is unresolved. Per the germline V gene, CDR1 is SGHAT and CDR2 is FQNNGV. V dropped 5 bases and J dropped 0 bases, with 11 bases sitting between them. This CDR3 is built from 15 residues. As DNA, the CDR3 is TGTGCCAGCAGCACGACACGGGGCTCTGGAAACACCATATATTTT. Its protein product is CASSTTRGSGNTIYF.

This sequence joins TRBV2 and TRBJ2-2; 11 bases map to TRBD1. The CDR3 consists of 16 residues. J gave up 7 bases and V 0 bases, and 4 bases lay outside the gene matches. Germline CDR1 reads SNHLY; CDR2 reads FYNNEI. The CDR3 DNA reads TGTGCCAGCAGTGAAGCTCCGGACAGGGGGCGCGGGGAGCTGTTTTTT. Encoded protein: CASSEAPDRGRGELFF.

The chain recombines TRBV5-6 with TRBJ2-3; TRBD2 might be the D (6 bases). Trimming removed 2 bases at V and 2 bases at J, with 12 bases between. Germline loops: CDR1 SGHDT, CDR2 YYEEEE. The CDR3 sequence is 15 residues long. This CDR3 is CASSFPGTYTDTQYF. The CDR3 coding sequence is TGTGCCAGCAGCTTTCCCGGGACTTACACAGATACGCAGTATTTT.

The V gene is TRBV3-1 (or the pseudogene TRBV3-2), the J gene TRBJ2-4; weak D call: TRBD1 (7 bases). The CDR3 consists of 13 residues. Deletions cut 4 bases from V and 7 bases from J, with 11 bases between. Germline values: CDR1 LGHDT, CDR2 YNNKEL (reference sequence). The CDR3 reads CASSPAGGNIQYF. The CDR3 bases are TGTGCCAGCAGCCCGGCAGGGGGGAACATTCAGTACTTC.

The chain has TRBV5-4 and TRBJ2-7, with D maybe TRBD2 (5 bases). This CDR3 has 13 amino acids. Germline values: CDR1 SGHNT, CDR2 YYREEE (reference sequence). The V end was cut by 4 bases, the J end by 2 bases, with 10 bases between. The DNA for the CDR3 is TGTGCCAGCAGCCTCGGGGTAGCCTACGAGCAGTACTTC. It codes for CASSLGVAYEQYF.

The rearrangement uses TRBV28 and TRBJ2-3; 7 bases match TRBD1. This CDR3 has 17 amino acids. From germline, CDR1 is MDHEN and CDR2 SYDVKM. The J segment lost 9 bases and the V segment lost 4 bases, leaving 19 bases of the junction unmatched. The CDR3 is CASSSPTGTALTLTQYF. CDR3 DNA sequence: TGTGCCAGCAGTTCCCCTACGGGGACAGCCCTTACTTTGACGCAGTATTTT. Combining the CDR3 with reference TRBV28 and TRBJ2-3 gives the whole variable domain DVKVTQSSRYLVKRTGEKVFLECVQDMDHENMFWYRQDPGLGLRLIYFSYDVKMKEKGDIPEGYSVSREKKERFSLILESASTNQTSMYLCASSSPTGTALTLTQYFGPGTRLTVL.

The chain has TRBV30 and TRBJ1-3; D call uncertain. This CDR3 has 14 amino acids. The germline CDR1 and CDR2 sequences are GTSNPN and SVGIG (reference sequence). V was clipped by 1 base and J by 0 bases, with 7 bases between them. Here the CDR3 reads CAWSATTSGNTIYF. The CDR3 coding sequence is TGTGCCTGGAGTGCGACAACCTCTGGAAACACCATATATTTT.

This chain connects TRBV4-2 to TRBJ1-1; TRBD1 is a possible D gene (5 bases). Trimming cost V 1 base and J 4 bases, with 7 bases left between them. This CDR3 comprises 13 residues. Germline V lookup: CDR1 LGHNA, CDR2 YNFKEQ. CDR3 sequence: CASSQGQITEAFF. CDR3 DNA: TGTGCCAGCAGCCAAGGACAGATCACTGAAGCTTTCTTT.

V is TRBV28 and J is TRBJ1-2; perhaps TRBD1 as D (5 bases). V dropped 2 bases and J dropped 4 bases, with 11 bases sitting between them. CDR3 length: 14 residues. The V gene's germline CDR1 is MDHEN and CDR2 SYDVKM. CDR3 DNA sequence: TGTGCCAGCAGTTTAGGGGCGGCGATCTATGGCTACACCTTC. Its protein is CASSLGAAIYGYTF.

The chain has TRBV5-1 and TRBJ2-5; TRBD2 matches 8 bases. From germline, CDR1 is SGHRS and CDR2 YFSETQ. V dropped 0 bases and J dropped 4; count of bases not matched to a gene: 2. The CDR3 is 14 residues long. This CDR3 reads CASSLGTSTETQYF. CDR3 sequence (DNA): TGCGCCAGCAGCTTGGGGACTAGCACAGAGACCCAGTACTTC.

The chain is built from TRBV19 and TRBJ2-1, with a weak D call TRBD1 (6 bases). V was pared by 3 bases and J by 11 bases, with 14 bases between. The CDR3 is made up of 13 amino acids. The germline CDR1 and CDR2 sequences are LNHDA and SQIVND (reference sequence). The CDR3 loop is CASSIRDRPQQFF. The CDR3 DNA reads as TGTGCCAGTAGTATCCGCGACAGGCCCCAGCAGTTCTTC. The full variable domain, its missing parts supplied by reference TRBV19 and TRBJ2-1, is DGGITQSPKYLFRKEGQNVTLSCEQNLNHDAMYWYRQDPGQGLRLIYYSQIVNDFQKGDIAEGYSVSREKKESFPLTVTSAQKNPTAFYLCASSIRDRPQQFFGPGTRLTVL.

The chain carries TRBV19 and TRBJ2-1; a weak D match, TRBD1 (5 bases). From germline, CDR1 is LNHDA and CDR2 SQIVND (reference sequence). Trimming shortened V by 3 bases and J by 5 bases, and 8 bases separated the two germline ends. The CDR3 covers 13 residues. Here the CDR3 reads CASSIQGNNEQFF. CDR3 DNA sequence: TGTGCCAGTAGTATTCAGGGCAACAATGAGCAGTTCTTC. The variable domain in full, with the rest retrieved from reference TRBV19 and TRBJ2-1, is DGGITQSPKYLFRKEGQNVTLSCEQNLNHDAMYWYRQDPGQGLRLIYYSQIVNDFQKGDIAEGYSVSREKKESFPLTVTSAQKNPTAFYLCASSIQGNNEQFFGPGTRLTVL.

The chain combines TRBV14 with TRBJ2-7; no firm D call. Looked up from germline, CDR1 is SGHDN and CDR2 is FVKESK. CDR3 size: 13 residues. V lost 0 bases to trimming and J lost 3 bases, with 6 bases between them. DNA of the CDR3: TGTGCCAGCAGCCAAGAGCGGTACTACGAGCAGTACTTC. Its translation is CASSQERYYEQYF. Full variable domain (rest looked up from reference TRBV14 and TRBJ2-7): EAGVTQFPSHSVIEKGQTVTLRCDPISGHDNLYWYRRVMGKEIKFLLHFVKESKQDESGMPNNRFLAERTGGTYSTLKVQPAELEDSGVYFCASSQERYYEQYFGPGTRLTVT.

J is TRBJ1-2 and V is TRBV6-5; possible D gene TRBD1, 6 bases. Germline V gives CDR1 MNHEY, CDR2 SVGAGI. This CDR3 contains 15 residues. The V gene lost 7 bases and the J gene lost 6 bases, with 21 bases spanning the gap. The CDR3 region is CASTPMGGGADGYTF. CDR3 coding DNA: TGTGCCAGCACCCCGATGGGGGGGGGCGCGGATGGCTACACCTTC.

This clone was counted between two and nine times. This chain links TRBV7-9 with TRBJ2-4, with 7 bases aligning to TRBD1. Germline CDR1 is SEHNR and CDR2 is FQNEAQ (reference sequence). The CDR3 length is 16 residues. J was trimmed by 3 bases and V by 5 bases; bases with no gene match: 10. Here the CDR3 DNA reads TGTGCCAGCAGCGAAAACAGGGGACAATTCAAAAACATTCAGTACTTC. Amino acid sequence: CASSENRGQFKNIQYF.

The chain carries TRBV6-5 and TRBJ2-7, with 7 bases fitting TRBD2. This CDR3 comprises 11 residues. The V and J ends lost 4 bases and 6 bases, in that order; junction bases with no gene match: 0. Per germline, CDR1 MNHEY and CDR2 SVGAGI. Here the CDR3 DNA reads TGTGCCAGCAGTTGGGGGGGCGAGCAGTACTTC. Its protein product is CASSWGGEQYF.

The chain uses TRBV2 and TRBJ1-1; D gene ambiguous. CDR1 is SNHLY and CDR2 is FYNNEI in the germline V gene. The CDR3 extends over 13 amino acids. V gave up 4 bases and J gave up 1 base, with 7 bases separating them. The CDR3 nucleotides read TGTGCCAGCAGTGTTGTGGCGAACACTGAAGCTTTCTTT. The encoded protein is CASSVVANTEAFF.

This rearrangement joins TRBV2 to TRBJ2-7; 7 nucleotides align to TRBD2. Germline V gene sequence: CDR1 SNHLY, CDR2 FYNNEI. The CDR3 totals 16 residues. Trimming took 0 bases from V and 4 from J; bases not matched to a gene: 9. CDR3 sequence: CASSEATAGVRYEQYF. CDR3 bases: TGTGCCAGCAGTGAAGCGACGGCGGGAGTTAGGTACGAGCAGTACTTC. The entire variable domain, with the rest obtained from reference TRBV2 and TRBJ2-7, is as follows: EPEVTQTPSHQVTQMGQEVILRCVPISNHLYFYWYRQILGQKVEFLVSFYNNEISEKSEIFDDQFSVERPDGSNFTLKIRSTKLEDSAMYFCASSEATAGVRYEQYFGPGTRLTVT.

The rearrangement links TRBV4-2 to TRBJ2-3; 10 positions agree with TRBD2. CDR3 length: 15 residues. Germline V gives CDR1 LGHNA, CDR2 YNFKEQ. Trimming at V came to 4 bases and at J to 4 bases, leaving 5 bases not matched to a gene. In DNA form, the CDR3 reads TGTGCCAGCAGCCCAAGCGGGGGGGCATCAGATACGCAGTATTTT. Translating gives CASSPSGGASDTQYF.

This chain links TRBV30 with TRBJ1-3, with D hard to call. Trimming left V 3 bases short and J 1 base short, with 4 bases between. This CDR3 is built from 12 residues. Germline V CDR1 and CDR2: GTSNPN, SVGIG (reference sequence). The chain's CDR3 is CAWRRSGNTIYF. In DNA form, the CDR3 reads TGTGCCTGGAGGAGGTCTGGAAACACCATATATTTT.